These 5 T cell receptor beta chains were all obtained from the same sample, sequenced in a study of human T cells and chemical hapten exposure. Time point denoted: patch test 2, 6 weeks after DPC sensitization. As for treatment: therapeutic diphenylcyclopropenone sensitization with weekly scalp DPC. MiXCR, run by TCRdb on the RACE reads, gives a single entry per CDR3 protein. The table includes more than 70,000 distinct CDR3 sequences, 11% detected once. Sequenced here: whole blood, sampled in connection with sensitization to the hapten diphenylcyclopropenone (DPC). The receptors shown here come from a man aged 18 to 29 with alopecia areata. Some clones in this sample may be carry-over from other donors' samples.

Comment on this clonotype: Since a much larger clone is just one base distant, this may be a read error. V usage is TRBV7-9 and J usage is TRBJ2-6; D perhaps matches TRBD1 (6 bases). Deletions cut 8 bases from V and 3 bases from J, with 20 bases between. Germline loops: CDR1 SEHNR, CDR2 FQNEAQ (reference sequence). There are 17 residues in the CDR3. Here the CDR3 reads CASCTPTRGGGANVLTF. CDR3 DNA: TGTGCCAGCTGCACACCCACCAGGGGCGGTGGGGCCAACGTCCTGACTTTC. Variable domain in full (rest from reference TRBV7-9 and TRBJ2-6): DTGVSQNPRHKITKRGQNVTFRCDPISEHNRLYWYRQTLGQGPEFLTYFQNEAQLEKSRLLSDRFSAERPKGSFSTLEIQRTEQGDSAMYLCASCTPTRGGGANVLTFGAGSRLTVL.

In its sample, this clonotype was seen a few times. The rearrangement links TRBV29-1 to TRBJ1-2, with a tentative D call TRBD1 (5 bases). Germline V gene data show CDR1 as SQVTM and CDR2 as ANQGSEA. Trimming stripped 6 bases from V and 7 bases from J, with 24 bases between. The length of the CDR3 is 15 residues. The CDR3 here is CSVVRRLGTFSGYTF. The CDR3 DNA is TGCAGCGTCGTTCGGAGATTGGGGACGTTCTCTGGCTACACCTTC.

This clonotype has at least ten counts. The chain has TRBV7-9 and TRBJ1-2; 10 bases agree with TRBD1. Germline CDR1 SEHNR, CDR2 FQNEAQ (reference sequence). This CDR3 contains 15 residues. V shed 5 bases and J 6 bases; nucleotides not matched to a gene: 9. The CDR3 sequence is CASSRNPGTGDGYTF. In DNA form, the CDR3 reads TGTGCCAGCAGCCGCAACCCCGGGACAGGGGATGGCTACACCTTC.

This chain connects TRBV6-7 to TRBJ1-2; no definite D call. TRBV6-7 is annotated as an ORF whose role is uncertain. V lost 2 bases and J lost 6, with 7 bases in between. The CDR3 has 12 residues. The CDR3 bases are TGTGCCAGCAGTTACCCTTCGGATGGCTACACCTTC. This sequence encodes CASSYPSDGYTF.

V is TRBV29-1 and J is TRBJ1-1; D remains ambiguous. The ends were cut back, 6 bases at V and 1 base at J, with 12 bases in the middle. Germline values: CDR1 SQVTM, CDR2 ANQGSEA. This CDR3 is 13 amino acids long. The CDR3 is CSVNQPGNTEAFF. In DNA form, the CDR3 reads TGCAGCGTGAATCAGCCCGGGAACACTGAAGCTTTCTTT.